This T cell receptor beta chain was captured in a study of T cell repertoires in cytomegalovirus infection. Study-level background: Recently identified HLA-C-restricted and well-studied HLA-B-restricted CMV epitopes were used. Broader study findings: HLA-C-restricted CMV clonotypes gave the most frequent clonotype in two of eight donors.

There are 15 residues in the CDR3. Germline CDR1 reads SEHNR; CDR2 reads FQNEAQ (reference sequence). Losses at the gene ends were 5 bases for V and 4 bases for J; bases not matched to a gene: 8. TCRdb reprocessed the reads with MiXCR, giving one entry per CDR3 protein. Of around 800,000 distinct CDR3 sequences listed, 32% are singletons. A few counts support this clonotype. Its antigen remains unknown. V usage is TRBV7-9 and J usage is TRBJ1-2; 9 positions match TRBD1. The sequencing here drew on cultured CD8+ T cells from PBMCs, taken from culture after CMV antigen stimulation. The clonotype originates from a human donor in good health (CMV status not recorded). Some clones in this sample may be carry-over from other donors' samples. The CDR3 loop reads CASSPGQGEFYGYTF. CDR3 DNA: TGTGCCAGCAGCCCGGGACAGGGAGAGTTCTATGGCTACACCTTC.